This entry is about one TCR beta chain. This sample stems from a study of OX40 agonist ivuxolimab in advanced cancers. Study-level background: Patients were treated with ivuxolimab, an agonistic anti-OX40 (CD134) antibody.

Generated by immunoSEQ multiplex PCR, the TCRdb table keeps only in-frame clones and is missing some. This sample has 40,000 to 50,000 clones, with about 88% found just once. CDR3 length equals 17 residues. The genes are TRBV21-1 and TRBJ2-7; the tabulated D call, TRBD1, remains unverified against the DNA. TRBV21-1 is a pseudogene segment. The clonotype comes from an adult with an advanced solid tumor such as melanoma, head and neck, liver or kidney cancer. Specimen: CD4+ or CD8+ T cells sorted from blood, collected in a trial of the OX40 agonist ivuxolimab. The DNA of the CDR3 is TGTGCCAGCAGCAAAGCGGCCCTGGGACAGAGCTCCTACGAGCAGTACTTC. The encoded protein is CASSKAALGQSSYEQYF.